This TCR beta chain was documented in a study of OX40 agonist ivuxolimab in advanced cancers. Study as a whole: An anti-OX40 (CD134) antibody with agonistic activity, ivuxolimab, was administered to patients. Study findings and constraints: Clonal expansion from baseline to week 6 occurred in both CD4+ and CD8+ T cells. Undetermined was the antigen specificity of the expanded peripheral T cells. Mean expanded clone counts were higher in CD8+ than CD4+ T cells.

Germline V lookup: CDR1 SEHNR, CDR2 FQNEAQ (reference sequence). J lost 1 base, V lost 11 bases, and 13 bases had no gene match. The CDR3 has 15 amino acids. As regards this clone: Its target is not known.

Measured with immunoSEQ multiplex PCR; TCRdb has only the in-frame clones, and not every one. The sample records 70,000 to 100,000 clones, 85% to 90% being singletons. The sequence came from an adult with an advanced solid tumor such as melanoma, head and neck, liver or kidney cancer. The sample here was CD4+ or CD8+ T cells sorted from blood, taken in a trial of the OX40 agonist ivuxolimab. The rearrangement uses TRBV7-9 and TRBJ1-1, with 7 bases matching TRBD1. The CDR3 here is CAGSATGAKNTEAFF. As DNA, the CDR3 is TGTGCCGGATCGGCTACAGGGGCCAAGAACACTGAAGCTTTCTTT.